These 10 T cell receptor beta chains were all obtained from the same sample, sequenced in a study of T cell responses to AZD1222 COVID-19 vaccine. The data were produced by immunoSEQ multiplex PCR, yet TCRdb's version contains in-frame clones alone and is incomplete. The table records roughly 97,000 clones, roughly 90% of them present only once. Source: peripheral blood, taken on day 0 of AZD1222 vaccination. The source is an adult in good health.

This chain uses TRBV28 with TRBJ2-1, with 7 bases matching TRBD2. Looked up from germline, CDR1 is MDHEN and CDR2 is SYDVKM. This CDR3 contains 15 residues. V trimming: 3 bases; J trimming: 3 bases; junction bases outside the gene matches: 5. This CDR3 is CASSLVRGIYNEQFF. The CDR3 region has the DNA TGTGCCAGCAGTTTGGTGCGGGGGATCTACAATGAGCAGTTCTTC.

The J gene is TRBJ1-6, the V gene TRBV5-8; D is unresolved. CDR3 length: 14 residues. Per the germline V gene, CDR1 is SGHTS and CDR2 is YDEGEE. Trimming took off 0 bases at V and 4 bases at J, with 5 bases between the two ends. Here the CDR3 DNA reads TGTGCCAGCAGCTTGGGACGGTATAATTCACCCCTCCACTTT. Translation: CASSLGRYNSPLHF.

The chain carries TRBV3-1 (or the pseudogene TRBV3-2) and TRBJ1-6, with D tentatively TRBD1 (5 bases). Trimming shortened V by 1 base and J by 7 bases, and 11 bases separated the two germline ends. There are 15 residues in the CDR3. Germline CDR1 LGHDT, CDR2 YNNKEL (reference sequence). CDR3 coding DNA: TGTGCCAGCAGCCAAGGTTACAGGCCAAATTCACCCCTCCACTTT. This encodes CASSQGYRPNSPLHF.

V usage is TRBV12-3 or TRBV12-4 and J usage is TRBJ1-1; tentatively, D is TRBD1 (6 bases). The V gene lost 4 bases and the J gene lost 1 base, with 7 bases spanning the gap. The CDR3 length is 13 residues. The CDR3 DNA is TGTGCCAGCAGTTCGGGACAGAACACTGAAGCTTTCTTT. It translates to CASSSGQNTEAFF.

V is TRBV7-9 and J is TRBJ1-1; D is ambiguous. The germline CDR1 and CDR2 sequences are SEHNR and FQNEAQ (reference sequence). The CDR3 contains 16 residues. V lost 0 bases, J lost 1 base, and 12 bases lay in between. CDR3 bases: TGTGCCAGCAGCTTAGCGTGGGCACCGACGAACACTGAAGCTTTCTTT. This codes for CASSLAWAPTNTEAFF. Combining the CDR3 with reference TRBV7-9 and TRBJ1-1 gives the whole variable domain DTGVSQNPRHKITKRGQNVTFRCDPISEHNRLYWYRQTLGQGPEFLTYFQNEAQLEKSRLLSDRFSAERPKGSFSTLEIQRTEQGDSAMYLCASSLAWAPTNTEAFFGQGTRLTVV.

This chain joins TRBV5-1 and TRBJ2-1, with TRBD1 as a possible D gene (6 bases). CDR3 length: 19 amino acids. Germline V gene sequence: CDR1 SGHRS, CDR2 YFSETQ. Trimming took 0 bases from V and 0 from J, leaving 19 bases between them. The CDR3 nucleotides read TGCGCCAGCAGCTTGGCAACTACGGACAGCGTAAGCTCCTACAATGAGCAGTTCTTC. This gives the protein CASSLATTDSVSSYNEQFF. The variable domain in full, completed from reference TRBV5-1 and TRBJ2-1, reads KAGVTQTPRYLIKTRGQQVTLSCSPISGHRSVSWYQQTPGQGLQFLFEYFSETQRNKGNFPGRFSGRQFSNSRSEMNVSTLELGDSALYLCASSLATTDSVSSYNEQFFGPGTRLTVL.

The J gene is TRBJ1-1, the V gene TRBV6-1, with unresolved D. The CDR3 spans 13 residues. Deletions cut 3 bases from V and 3 bases from J, with 8 bases between. The germline V gene has CDR1 MNHNS and CDR2 SASEGT. The CDR3 sequence: CASSEGVYTEAFF. For the CDR3, the DNA is TGTGCCAGCAGTGAGGGTGTTTACACTGAAGCTTTCTTT.

V is TRBV6-2 or TRBV6-3 and J is TRBJ2-5; tentative D call: TRBD2 (6 bases). Looked up from germline, CDR1 is MNHEY and CDR2 is SVGEGT. The CDR3 is 16 residues long. Trimming removed 0 bases at V and 1 base at J, with 12 bases between. Written as DNA, the CDR3 is TGTGCCAGCAGTTACTCTCCCCCGCGGGGCCAAGAGACCCAGTACTTC. It codes for CASSYSPPRGQETQYF.

Only one count was recorded for this clone. The rearrangement links TRBV4-3 to TRBJ2-3; 13 positions match TRBD2. From germline, CDR1 is LGHNA and CDR2 YSLEER. The CDR3 is 16 amino acids. The ends lost 6 bases at V and 2 bases at J; junction bases unmatched: 5. The CDR3 loop reads CASRRTSGGSTDTQYF. The CDR3 nucleotides are TGCGCCAGCAGAAGGACTAGCGGGGGCTCCACAGATACGCAGTATTTT.

V gene TRBV4-1 combines with J gene TRBJ1-4, with 10 bases that match TRBD1. Germline V gives CDR1 MGHRA, CDR2 YSYEKL. The CDR3 extends over 16 amino acids. With 1 base clipped from V and 7 bases from J, the junction kept 6 bases outside the gene matches. CDR3 DNA sequence: TGCGCCAGCAGCCAAGGAGGACAGGGGGTTAGTGAAAAACTGTTTTTT. Translated: CASSQGGQGVSEKLFF.